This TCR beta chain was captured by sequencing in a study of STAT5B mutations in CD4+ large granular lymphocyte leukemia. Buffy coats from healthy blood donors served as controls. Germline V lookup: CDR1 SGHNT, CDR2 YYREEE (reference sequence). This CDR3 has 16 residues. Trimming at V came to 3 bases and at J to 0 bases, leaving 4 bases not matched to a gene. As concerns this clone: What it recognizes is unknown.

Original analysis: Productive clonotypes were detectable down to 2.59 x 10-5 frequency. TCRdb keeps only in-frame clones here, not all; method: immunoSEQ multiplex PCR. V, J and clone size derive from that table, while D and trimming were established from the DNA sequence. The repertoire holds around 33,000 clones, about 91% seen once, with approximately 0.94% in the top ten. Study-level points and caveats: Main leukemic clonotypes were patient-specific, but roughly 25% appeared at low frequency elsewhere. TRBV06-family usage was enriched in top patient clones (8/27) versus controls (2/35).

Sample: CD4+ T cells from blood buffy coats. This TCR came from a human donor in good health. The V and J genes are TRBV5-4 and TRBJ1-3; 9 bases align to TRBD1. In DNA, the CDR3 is TGTGCCAGCAGCTCCGGGACAGGGTTCTCTGGAAACACCATATATTTT. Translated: CASSSGTGFSGNTIYF.